Below are 11 T cell receptor beta chains sequenced from a single sample in a study of cytomegalovirus exposure and HLA in healthy donors. Generated by immunoSEQ multiplex PCR, the TCRdb table keeps only in-frame clones and is missing some. The data show 130,000 or so clones, with 85% to 90% seen just once and approximately 3.3% held by the top ten. The sequenced material came from PBMCs. The source of these receptors is a man aged 25 to 45 in good health and CMV-seronegative.

The chain couples TRBV28 to TRBJ2-1; the match to TRBD2 covers 8 bases. With 6 bases clipped from V and 3 bases from J, the junction kept 1 base outside the gene matches. CDR3 length: 13 residues. Germline CDR1 reads MDHEN; CDR2 reads SYDVKM. CDR3 DNA: TGTGCCAGCAGACTAGCGGACTACAATGAGCAGTTCTTC. This encodes CASRLADYNEQFF.

In this sample, this clone turned up once. The gene calls are TRBV5-1 and TRBJ2-7, with D tentatively TRBD1 (6 bases). CDR3 length: 15 amino acids. Germline CDR1 is SGHRS and CDR2 is YFSETQ. Trimming removed 3 bases from V and 2 bases from J, with 15 bases in between. The CDR3 DNA follows: TGCGCCAGCAGCTCAGACCCCGGGACACCCTACGAGCAGTACTTC. The encoded protein is CASSSDPGTPYEQYF.

The gene calls are TRBV13 and TRBJ2-3; TRBD2 matches at 7 bases. V lost 5 bases to trimming and J lost 5 bases; unmatched junction nucleotides: 16. This CDR3 region has 17 residues. Per the germline V gene, CDR1 is PRHDT and CDR2 is FYEKMQ (reference sequence). CDR3 sequence reads: CASSDGTWRGLGDTQYF. The DNA for the CDR3 is TGTGCCAGCAGCGACGGGACTTGGCGGGGGTTAGGAGATACGCAGTATTTT.

The rearrangement joins TRBV7-7 to TRBJ1-5; D unresolved. This CDR3 region has 19 residues. Deletions cut 1 base from V and 0 bases from J, with 19 bases between. Germline V gene lookup returns CDR1 SSHAT and CDR2 FNYEAQ (reference sequence). The CDR3: CASSLVGLHSTYSNQPQHF. The CDR3 DNA reads as TGTGCCAGCAGCTTAGTTGGCCTACACAGTACCTATAGCAATCAGCCCCAGCATTTT.

V is TRBV15 and J is TRBJ2-4, with a tentative D call TRBD2 (5 bases). The V end lost 0 bases, the J end lost 10 bases, and 19 bases lay between the germline ends. The CDR3 is 16 amino acids. The germline V gene encodes CDR1 LNHNV and CDR2 YYDKDF (reference sequence). DNA of the CDR3: TGTGCCACCAGCAGAGACGGAGGAACCCTAAGGGAGATTCAGTACTTC. It yields the protein CATSRDGGTLREIQYF.

The genes are TRBV11-1 and TRBJ2-3; 9 nucleotides line up with TRBD1. The CDR3 is 15 amino acids. The J segment lost 4 bases and the V segment lost 0 bases, leaving 2 bases of the junction unmatched. CDR1 is SGHAT, CDR2 FQDESV, per germline (reference sequence). This CDR3 is CASSLAGDRADTQYF. Written as DNA, the CDR3 is TGTGCCAGCAGCTTAGCGGGGGACAGGGCAGATACGCAGTATTTT.

The chain joins TRBV7-2 to TRBJ2-2; 7 bases line up with TRBD2. CDR1 and CDR2 (germline): SGHTA, FQGNSA. The CDR3 is made up of 16 amino acids. V was clipped by 1 base and J by 3 bases; unmatched bases: 5. The CDR3 loop reads CASSLELARYTGELFF. The CDR3 DNA is TGTGCCAGCAGCTTAGAACTAGCGAGATACACCGGGGAGCTGTTTTTT.

J is TRBJ2-3 and V is TRBV6-1, with D maybe TRBD1 (6 bases). The CDR3 is 17 amino acids. V lost 1 base, J lost 5 bases, and 19 bases lay in between. The germline CDR1 and CDR2 sequences are MNHNS and SASEGT. CDR3 DNA sequence: TGTGCCAGCAGTGAAGAGAGGGGGACCGGGCGGCTAGATACGCAGTATTTT. This codes for CASSEERGTGRLDTQYF.

The rearrangement uses TRBV4-3 and TRBJ1-2; maybe TRBD1 (6 bases). The CDR3 spans 16 residues. Deletions cut 2 bases from V and 1 base from J, with 14 bases between. The V gene's germline CDR1 is LGHNA and CDR2 YSLEER. For the CDR3, the DNA is TGCGCCAGCAGCCAAATGACCGGGACATTTAACTATGGCTACACCTTC. Its protein product is CASSQMTGTFNYGYTF.

The DNA of the CDR3 is TGTGCCAGTAGTATAGATGGCAGATACTCGCGGGAGACCCAGTACTTC. Its translation: CASSIDGRYSRETQYF. V usage is TRBV19 and J usage is TRBJ2-5; D is unclear. Germline V lookup: CDR1 LNHDA, CDR2 SQIVND (reference sequence). This CDR3 spans 16 amino acids. Trimming shortened V by 0 bases and J by 5 bases, and 16 bases separated the two germline ends. The variable domain in full, with the rest retrieved from reference TRBV19 and TRBJ2-5, is DGGITQSPKYLFRKEGQNVTLSCEQNLNHDAMYWYRQDPGQGLRLIYYSQIVNDFQKGDIAEGYSVSREKKESFPLTVTSAQKNPTAFYLCASSIDGRYSRETQYFGPGTRLLVL.

In the case of this clone: One end of the junction does not line up with germline, which may come from a read error. The rearrangement joins TRBV28 to TRBJ2-7, with TRBD1 matching over 7 bases. The CDR3 loop spans 11 amino acids. CDR1 and CDR2 (germline): MDHEN, SYDVKM. CDR3 nucleotides: TGTGCCAGCAGTTTATCGGGACAGATGATCTTC. This codes for CASSLSGQMIF. Full variable domain (missing parts from reference TRBV28 and TRBJ2-7): DVKVTQSSRYLVKRTGEKVFLECVQDMDHENMFWYRQDPGLGLRLIYFSYDVKMKEKGDIPEGYSVSREKKERFSLILESASTNQTSMYLCASSLSGQMIFGPGTRLTVT.